A single sample gave rise to the 25 T cell receptor beta chains below, sequenced in a study of blood T cell repertoires in COVID-19. Sequenced by immunoSEQ multiplex PCR; TCRdb stores in-frame clones only, minus some. The sample contains under 250,000 clones, about four fifths of which appear only once. Material: PBMCs or T cells enriched from blood (not recorded which). Source of these receptors: a woman aged 40 to 50 with acute COVID-19.

The chain joins TRBV7-9 to TRBJ1-1; no clear D. V lost 3 bases and J 5 bases, leaving 10 bases between the germline ends. This CDR3 has 13 residues. Looked up from germline, CDR1 is SEHNR and CDR2 is FQNEAQ (reference sequence). The DNA for the CDR3 is TGTGCCAGCAGCTTCCCCCCGGGGACTGAAGCTTTCTTT. This codes for CASSFPPGTEAFF.

The rearrangement uses TRBV30 and TRBJ1-5, with a weak D call TRBD1 (6 bases). The CDR3 sequence is 15 residues long. CDR1 is GTSNPN, CDR2 SVGIG, per germline (reference sequence). V dropped 3 bases and J dropped 2 bases, with 14 bases sitting between them. CDR3 bases: TGTGCCTGGAGCGCCGGGGGGCTTCGCAATCAGCCCCAGCATTTT. As protein: CAWSAGGLRNQPQHF.

Remarks on this clone: Because it lacks the conserved phenylalanine or tryptophan at the end, this CDR3 is likely a read error. It is unclear where the CDR3 begins or ends on the DNA, so no DNA is shown, and the CDR3 is as TCRdb lists it. The chain combines TRBV23-1 with TRBJ1-5; TRBD1 reflects the table's D call only, with no check against the DNA. TRBV23-1 is an ORF, with its function uncertain. The CDR3 is 11 residues long, counting both termini. CDR3 sequence reads: CASSQLVLSQV.

The CDR3 loop is CASSYGGHRANVLTF. CDR3 nucleotide sequence: TGTGCCAGCAGTTACGGGGGCCACAGGGCCAACGTCCTGACTTTC. V is TRBV6-5 and J is TRBJ2-6; possibly TRBD1 for D (6 bases). The germline gives CDR1 MNHEY, CDR2 SVGAGI. There are 15 residues in the CDR3. V was trimmed by 2 bases and J by 5 bases, leaving 10 bases between them.

The CDR3 reads CASSFSGQFNSPLHF. DNA of the CDR3: TGCGCCAGCAGCTTCTCTGGACAATTTAATTCACCCCTCCACTTT. V is TRBV5-1 and J is TRBJ1-6; D may be TRBD1 (5 bases). The CDR3 length is 15 residues. Germline V gene lookup returns CDR1 SGHRS and CDR2 YFSETQ. The V and J ends lost 2 bases and 6 bases respectively, with 12 bases between them.

This chain joins TRBV14 and TRBJ1-1, with D unclear. CDR1 and CDR2 from the germline V gene are SGHDN and FVKESK. V lost 1 base and J 5 bases, leaving 8 bases between the germline ends. CDR3 length: 13 residues. The CDR3 loop is CASSQAFRTEAFF. CDR3 sequence (DNA): TGTGCCAGCAGCCAAGCGTTTCGGACTGAAGCTTTCTTT.

The V and J genes are TRBV2 and TRBJ1-1, with 7 positions matching TRBD1. The CDR3 contains 15 residues. V lost 1 base to trimming and J lost 4 bases; unmatched junction nucleotides: 6. Germline V gene data show CDR1 as SNHLY and CDR2 as FYNNEI. CDR3 DNA sequence: TGTGCCAGCAGTGAAGGGGACAGAAGGGGCACTGAAGCTTTCTTT. Translation gives CASSEGDRRGTEAFF. The full variable domain, rest sourced from reference TRBV2 and TRBJ1-1, is EPEVTQTPSHQVTQMGQEVILRCVPISNHLYFYWYRQILGQKVEFLVSFYNNEISEKSEIFDDQFSVERPDGSNFTLKIRSTKLEDSAMYFCASSEGDRRGTEAFFGQGTRLTVV.

The chain joins TRBV27 to TRBJ1-5; D might be TRBD1 (5 bases). CDR3 length equals 15 residues. The germline V gene has CDR1 MNHEY and CDR2 SMNVEV (reference sequence). V dropped 1 base and J dropped 2 bases, with 9 bases sitting between them. For the CDR3, the DNA is TGTGCCAGCAGTTTATACGGCAGGGGCAATCAGCCCCAGCATTTT. It yields the protein CASSLYGRGNQPQHF.

This sequence joins TRBV24-1 and TRBJ2-2, with 16 positions matching TRBD2. V lost 3 bases to trimming and J lost 7 bases; unmatched junction nucleotides: 4. The CDR3 covers 17 residues. CDR1 and CDR2 (germline): KGHDR, SFDVKD. The CDR3 protein is CATSDPGLAGGIGELFF. DNA of the CDR3: TGTGCCACCAGTGATCCGGGACTAGCGGGAGGGATCGGGGAGCTGTTTTTT.

This rearrangement joins TRBV9 to TRBJ1-3; TRBD1 matches at 9 bases. Germline CDR1 SGDLS, CDR2 YYNGEE. The CDR3 consists of 14 residues. V dropped 4 bases and J dropped 4; count of bases not matched to a gene: 3. The CDR3 sequence: CASSFGTGGNTIYF. The CDR3 region has the DNA TGTGCCAGCAGCTTCGGGACAGGGGGAAACACCATATATTTT.

CDR3 sequence reads: CASSFRTGNSPLHF. In DNA form, the CDR3 reads TGTGCCAGCAGTTTTAGGACAGGAAATTCACCCCTCCACTTT. V and J are TRBV6-5 and TRBJ1-6; 7 bases are shared with TRBD1. The CDR3 sequence is 14 residues long. Germline V gives CDR1 MNHEY, CDR2 SVGAGI. Germline trimming cut 4 bases from V and 7 bases from J; bases unmatched to any gene: 4.

The rearrangement links TRBV28 to TRBJ2-3; possible D gene TRBD1, 7 bases. The germline V and J ends were trimmed by 2 bases and 0 bases, with 15 bases remaining between them. Germline CDR1 and CDR2: MDHEN and SYDVKM. The CDR3 is 17 residues long. CDR3 in DNA: TGTGCCAGCAGTTTAAGGGGGGACAGTCTTAGCACAGATACGCAGTATTTT. Amino acid sequence: CASSLRGDSLSTDTQYF.

This clone has a single count. The rearrangement uses TRBV12-2 and TRBJ2-1; TRBD1, the table's D call, lacks a check against the DNA. TRBV12-2 is a documented pseudogene. This CDR3 region has 21 residues. CDR3 residues: CASRLTPMDRALAPSYNEQFF. The CDR3 coding sequence is TGTGCAAGTCGCTTAACCCCAATGGACAGGGCGCTCGCCCCTTCCTACAATGAGCAGTTCTTC.

The CDR3 is CASSPISGRSPSYEQYF. The CDR3 nucleotides are TGTGCCAGTAGCCCAATAAGCGGGAGGTCCCCTTCCTACGAGCAGTACTTC. The V call is TRBV19, the J call TRBJ2-7, with 9 bases fitting TRBD2. The germline V gene encodes CDR1 LNHDA and CDR2 SQIVND (reference sequence). V gave up 6 bases and J gave up 1 base; unmatched junction bases: 13. The CDR3 spans 17 residues. Using reference TRBV19 and TRBJ2-7 for the parts outside the CDR3, the full variable domain is DGGITQSPKYLFRKEGQNVTLSCEQNLNHDAMYWYRQDPGQGLRLIYYSQIVNDFQKGDIAEGYSVSREKKESFPLTVTSAQKNPTAFYLCASSPISGRSPSYEQYFGPGTRLTVT.

V gene TRBV7-9 combines with J gene TRBJ2-1; D remains unclear. The CDR3 runs to 11 residues. Trimming pared 3 bases from V and 7 bases from J, leaving 4 bases between. Germline CDR1 and CDR2: SEHNR and FQNEAQ (reference sequence). CDR3 coding DNA: TGTGCCAGCAGCTTCAGTAATGAGCAGTTCTTC. It translates to CASSFSNEQFF.

The rearrangement uses TRBV9 and TRBJ2-2; 8 bases are shared with TRBD2. The CDR3 consists of 16 residues. V was clipped by 3 bases and J by 2 bases; unmatched bases: 6. CDR1 SGDLS and CDR2 YYNGEE come from the germline V gene. The CDR3 here is CASSASGGPNTGELFF. The CDR3 DNA follows: TGTGCCAGCAGCGCCAGCGGGGGACCAAACACCGGGGAGCTGTTTTTT.

The chain has TRBV2 and TRBJ2-3; 9 positions match TRBD2. The CDR3 is 17 amino acids. The V segment lost 4 bases and the J segment 4 bases; nucleotides outside the gene matches: 12. Germline CDR1 is SNHLY and CDR2 is FYNNEI. CDR3 residues: CASSAGLYSGSPDTQYF. The CDR3 nucleotides are TGTGCCAGCAGTGCGGGCCTTTATAGCGGGAGTCCAGATACGCAGTATTTT. The full variable domain, in which reference TRBV2 and TRBJ2-3 provide the parts outside the CDR3, is EPEVTQTPSHQVTQMGQEVILRCVPISNHLYFYWYRQILGQKVEFLVSFYNNEISEKSEIFDDQFSVERPDGSNFTLKIRSTKLEDSAMYFCASSAGLYSGSPDTQYFGPGTRLTVL.

J is TRBJ2-7 and V is TRBV5-1; 7 bases align to TRBD1. Germline V gives CDR1 SGHRS, CDR2 YFSETQ. The CDR3 loop spans 13 amino acids. The V and J ends lost 5 bases and 5 bases, in that order; junction bases with no gene match: 7. The CDR3 bases are TGCGCCAGCAGGCTAACAACAGGGGACGAGCAGTACTTC. Its translation is CASRLTTGDEQYF.

In nucleotides, the CDR3 is TGTGCCAGCAGCAATGAGAGGCCCCCGGACAGCGACAATCAGCCCCAGCATTTT. Residues: CASSNERPPDSDNQPQHF. The chain joins TRBV21-1 to TRBJ1-5; TRBD1, the table's D call, lacks a check against the DNA. TRBV21-1 is recorded as a pseudogene. The length of the CDR3 is 18 residues.

The chain recombines TRBV28 with TRBJ2-6, with D unresolved. Germline CDR1 reads MDHEN; CDR2 reads SYDVKM. The CDR3 is 15 amino acids. Trimming removed 6 bases from V and 0 bases from J, with 9 bases in between. The CDR3 here is CASSHGASGANVLTF. The CDR3 DNA reads TGTGCCAGCAGCCACGGAGCCTCTGGGGCCAACGTCCTGACTTTC.

This clone was detected once. This rearrangement joins TRBV5-6 to TRBJ1-2; D not resolved. The ends were cut back, 4 bases at V and 7 bases at J, with 8 bases in the middle. Germline lookup yields CDR1 SGHDT and CDR2 YYEEEE. The CDR3 runs 11 residues. The CDR3 DNA is TGTGCCAGCAGCAGAGAAGCTGGCTACACCTTC. This gives the protein CASSREAGYTF.

The rearrangement uses TRBV7-2 and TRBJ2-1, with 11 bases that match TRBD2. Per germline, CDR1 SGHTA and CDR2 FQGNSA. The CDR3 spans 17 residues. J was trimmed by 5 bases and V by 1 base; bases with no gene match: 7. CDR3 nucleotides: TGTGCCAGCAGCTTAGTAGGTAGCGGGGGGGTAAACAATGAGCAGTTCTTC. Encoded protein: CASSLVGSGGVNNEQFF. The full variable domain, with the rest looked up from reference TRBV7-2 and TRBJ2-1, is GAGVSQSPSNKVTEKGKDVELRCDPISGHTALYWYRQSLGQGLEFLIYFQGNSAPDKSGLPSDRFSAERTGGSVSTLTIQRTQQEDSAVYLCASSLVGSGGVNNEQFFGPGTRLTVL.

This rearrangement joins TRBV2 to TRBJ1-1; D unresolved. The germline V and J ends were trimmed by 6 bases and 4 bases, with 15 bases remaining between them. The CDR3 consists of 14 residues. CDR1 and CDR2 (germline): SNHLY, FYNNEI. The CDR3 reads CASRARNTGTEAFF. CDR3 nucleotide sequence: TGTGCCAGCAGAGCCAGAAACACGGGCACTGAAGCTTTCTTT.

This clone was seen more than once but under ten times. The chain joins TRBV7-9 to TRBJ2-6; TRBD1 matches 10 bases. CDR1 is SEHNR, CDR2 FQNEAQ, per germline (reference sequence). The CDR3 spans 14 residues. With 3 bases clipped from V and 10 bases from J, the junction kept 3 bases outside the gene matches. The CDR3 sequence: CASSFPGQGNVLTF. In DNA, the CDR3 is TGTGCCAGCAGCTTTCCGGGACAGGGGAACGTCCTGACTTTC.

This rearrangement joins TRBV20-1 to TRBJ1-5; D is possibly TRBD1 (5 bases). CDR1 and CDR2 from the germline V gene are DFQATT and SNEGSKA (reference sequence). CDR3 length equals 13 residues. Between the trimmed V and J ends, which lost 3 bases and 4 bases, there was a span of 10 bases. Written as DNA, the CDR3 is TGCAGTGCTAGTTTGGGGGGGAATCAGCCCCAGCATTTT. Its translation: CSASLGGNQPQHF.